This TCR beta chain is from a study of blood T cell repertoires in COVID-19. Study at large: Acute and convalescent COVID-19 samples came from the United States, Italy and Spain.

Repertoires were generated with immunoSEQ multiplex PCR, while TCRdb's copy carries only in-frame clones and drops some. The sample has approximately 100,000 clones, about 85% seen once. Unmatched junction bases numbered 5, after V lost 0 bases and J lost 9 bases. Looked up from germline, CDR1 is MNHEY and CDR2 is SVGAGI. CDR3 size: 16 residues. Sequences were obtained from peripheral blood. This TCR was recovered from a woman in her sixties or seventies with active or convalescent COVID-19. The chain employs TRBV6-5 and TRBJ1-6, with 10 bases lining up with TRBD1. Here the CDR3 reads CASSYSSGQGFSPLHF. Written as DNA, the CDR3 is TGTGCCAGCAGTTACTCTTCGGGACAGGGGTTTTCACCCCTCCACTTT.